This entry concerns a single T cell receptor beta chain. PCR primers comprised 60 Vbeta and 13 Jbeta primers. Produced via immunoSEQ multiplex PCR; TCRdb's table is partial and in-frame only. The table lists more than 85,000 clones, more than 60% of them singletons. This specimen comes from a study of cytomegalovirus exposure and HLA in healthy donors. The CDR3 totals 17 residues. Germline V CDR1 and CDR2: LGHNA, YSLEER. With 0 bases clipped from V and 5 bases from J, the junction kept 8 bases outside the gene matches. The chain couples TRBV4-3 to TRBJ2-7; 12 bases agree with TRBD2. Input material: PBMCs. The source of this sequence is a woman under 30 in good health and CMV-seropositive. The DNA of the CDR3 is TGCGCCAGCAGCCAAGAGGCACTAGCGGGGGGTCTCGACGAGCAGTACTTC. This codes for CASSQEALAGGLDEQYF.